The 16 T cell receptor beta chains reported below all come from one sample, sequenced in a study of T cell responses to AZD1222 COVID-19 vaccine. Sequencing was performed with immunoSEQ multiplex PCR; in TCRdb, only in-frame clones are kept and a portion is missing. The sample consists of 110,000 to 150,000 clones, around nine tenths of them appearing once. The material was peripheral blood, obtained on day 0 of AZD1222 vaccination. The receptor source for this set is an adult in good health.

J is TRBJ1-2 and V is TRBV6-5; 10 bases map to TRBD1. V trimming: 6 bases; J trimming: 3 bases; junction bases outside the gene matches: 4. The CDR3 sequence is 14 residues long. Germline V gene data show CDR1 as MNHEY and CDR2 as SVGAGI. The chain's CDR3 is CASRGDRGHYGYTF. The DNA for the CDR3 is TGTGCCAGCAGGGGGGACAGGGGACACTATGGCTACACCTTC.

The rearrangement links TRBV5-1 to TRBJ2-5, with TRBD2 matching 7 bases. The CDR3 totals 14 residues. With 4 bases clipped from V and 1 base from J, the junction kept 4 bases outside the gene matches. The germline gives CDR1 SGHRS, CDR2 YFSETQ. CDR3 amino acids: CASSPSGGQETQYF. DNA for the CDR3: TGCGCCAGCAGCCCCTCGGGGGGCCAAGAGACCCAGTACTTC.

This rearrangement joins TRBV11-2 to TRBJ2-3; 7 nucleotides agree with TRBD2. This CDR3 has 14 residues. Germline loops: CDR1 SGHAT, CDR2 FQNNGV. With 3 bases clipped from V and 8 bases from J, the junction kept 8 bases outside the gene matches. This chain's CDR3 is CASSFPLTGGTQYF. CDR3 coding DNA: TGTGCCAGCAGCTTCCCTCTAACGGGGGGTACGCAGTATTTT.

This chain uses TRBV4-2 with TRBJ2-1; possibly TRBD2 for D (6 bases). Germline CDR1 reads LGHNA; CDR2 reads YNFKEQ. V lost 4 bases and J 8 bases, leaving 12 bases between the germline ends. The length of the CDR3 is 13 residues. CDR3 DNA sequence: TGTGCCAGCAGCCTTGGACTACGGGATGAGCAGTTCTTC. This gives the protein CASSLGLRDEQFF.

V gene TRBV6-2 or TRBV6-3 combines with J gene TRBJ2-7; 11 nucleotides match TRBD2. The trim removed 3 bases at V and 4 bases at J, leaving 5 bases unmatched. The CDR3 spans 15 residues. Germline CDR1 is MNHEY and CDR2 is SVGEGT. The DNA for the CDR3 is TGTGCCAGCAGTTATCGACTAGCGGGGATGTACGAGCAGTACTTC. As protein: CASSYRLAGMYEQYF.

The genes are TRBV6-2 or TRBV6-3 and TRBJ2-3; D remains unclear. V was trimmed by 2 bases and J by 1 base, leaving 7 bases between them. Germline V gene lookup returns CDR1 MNHEY and CDR2 SVGEGT. The CDR3 covers 14 residues. CDR3: CASSYGYGTDTQYF. The CDR3, as DNA: TGTGCCAGCAGTTACGGGTATGGCACAGATACGCAGTATTTT.

This chain uses TRBV7-6 with TRBJ2-7; TRBD2 matches 8 bases. CDR1 is SGHVS and CDR2 is FNYEAQ in the germline V gene. Trimming removed 2 bases from V and 5 bases from J; junction bases left unmatched: 14. The CDR3 runs to 17 residues. The CDR3 sequence is CASSLPGGPANRDEQYF. The CDR3 DNA follows: TGTGCCAGCAGCTTACCGGGAGGGCCGGCAAATCGAGACGAGCAGTACTTC.

The chain uses TRBV25-1 and TRBJ1-1; no clear D. The CDR3 sequence is 12 residues long. V gave up 9 bases and J gave up 4 bases, with 12 bases separating them. Per germline, CDR1 MGHDK and CDR2 SYGVNS. The CDR3 reads CASGEFSTEAFF. For the CDR3, the DNA is TGTGCCAGTGGGGAGTTCTCCACTGAAGCTTTCTTT.

V gene TRBV19 combines with J gene TRBJ2-1; TRBD2 agrees at 15 bases. The CDR3 length is 15 residues. CDR1 is LNHDA and CDR2 is SQIVND in the germline V gene (reference sequence). The V segment lost 8 bases and the J segment 2 bases; nucleotides outside the gene matches: 1. CDR3: CASGTSGRPYNEQFF. CDR3 bases: TGTGCCAGTGGGACTAGCGGGAGGCCCTACAATGAGCAGTTCTTC.

V and J are TRBV20-1 and TRBJ1-5; no clear D gene. Germline values: CDR1 DFQATT, CDR2 SNEGSKA (reference sequence). This CDR3 is built from 10 residues. The CDR3 DNA is TGCATCATTGAGGCTCAGCCCCAGCATTTT. Its translation: CIIEAQPQHF.

To note about this clone: The sample carries other DNA sequences with the same CDR3. The genes are TRBV20-1 and TRBJ1-2; no clear D. The CDR3 length is 11 residues. V was shortened by 0 bases and J by 8 bases, with 7 bases between the two germline ends. The germline V gene encodes CDR1 DFQATT and CDR2 SNEGSKA (reference sequence). Written as DNA, the CDR3 is TGCAGTGCTAGAGATAGAGAAGGCTACACCTTC. Translation: CSARDREGYTF.

This clone was seen more than once but under ten times. The chain joins TRBV4-2 to TRBJ2-7; D ambiguous. This CDR3 region has 13 residues. The V end lost 1 base, the J end lost 3 bases, and 7 bases lay between the germline ends. Germline lookup yields CDR1 LGHNA and CDR2 YNFKEQ. The chain's CDR3 is CASSQVLNYEQYF. The CDR3 DNA reads TGTGCCAGCAGCCAAGTCCTCAACTACGAGCAGTACTTC.

The J gene is TRBJ2-6, the V gene TRBV28; TRBD1 agrees at 7 bases. CDR3 length: 16 residues. The ends lost 6 bases at V and 0 bases at J; junction bases unmatched: 5. Germline V gene sequence: CDR1 MDHEN, CDR2 SYDVKM. CDR3 nucleotide sequence: TGTGCCAGCAGCCTGGGACAGATCTCTGGGGCCAACGTCCTGACTTTC. Translation gives CASSLGQISGANVLTF.

The rearrangement links TRBV6-5 to TRBJ1-1, with unresolved D. With 4 bases removed from V and 7 bases from J, the gap between germline ends came to 7 bases. The CDR3 is made up of 11 amino acids. The germline CDR1 and CDR2 sequences are MNHEY and SVGAGI. The CDR3 DNA reads as TGTGCCAGCAGTTTCGGGGATGAAGCTTTCTTT. Translating gives CASSFGDEAFF.

A single count supports this clone. This chain connects TRBV6-1 to TRBJ2-2, with D possibly TRBD1 on 5 matching bases. The CDR3 has 15 residues. Germline CDR1 reads MNHNS; CDR2 reads SASEGT. V gave up 2 bases and J gave up 6 bases, with 13 bases separating them. The CDR3 coding sequence is TGTGCCAGCAGTGAATGGGGCTCCCCTTCCGGGGAGCTGTTTTTT. It codes for CASSEWGSPSGELFF.

This chain joins TRBV6-5 and TRBJ1-3, with no clear D. Trimming removed 8 bases at V and 0 bases at J, with 11 bases between. Germline CDR1 and CDR2: MNHEY and SVGAGI. The CDR3 is 14 residues long. This CDR3 reads CASGGISSGNTIYF. DNA for the CDR3: TGTGCCAGCGGAGGGATCAGCTCTGGAAACACCATATATTTT.